This T cell receptor (beta chain) was captured in a study of blood T cell repertoires in COVID-19. The junction had 11 bases not matched to a gene; V was cut back by 6 bases and J by 8 bases. The CDR3 is made up of 15 amino acids. CDR1 and CDR2 from the germline V gene are LNHDA and SQIVND (reference sequence). Profiling relied on immunoSEQ multiplex PCR, and the TCRdb table lists in-frame clones only, not all of them. Of a few hundred thousand clones listed, more than 85% are singletons. Sample: peripheral blood. The chain links TRBV19 to TRBJ1-4; TRBD1 aligns across 8 bases. The source of this sequence is a man in his late teens or twenties with active or convalescent COVID-19. CDR3 coding DNA: TGTGCCAGTAGCCAAGGGGACAGGTGGGGGGAAAAACTGTTTTTT. Translating gives CASSQGDRWGEKLFF. The full variable domain, rest sourced from reference TRBV19 and TRBJ1-4, is DGGITQSPKYLFRKEGQNVTLSCEQNLNHDAMYWYRQDPGQGLRLIYYSQIVNDFQKGDIAEGYSVSREKKESFPLTVTSAQKNPTAFYLCASSQGDRWGEKLFFGSGTQLSVL.